The 10 T cell receptor beta chains given below trace back to one sample, sequenced in a study of blood T cell repertoires in COVID-19. Sequencing was performed with immunoSEQ multiplex PCR; in TCRdb, only in-frame clones are kept and a portion is missing. The sample lists about 94,000 clones, roughly 80% occurring once. Sequenced sample: peripheral blood. The receptors shown here come from a human donor in a cohort sampled during active COVID-19.

This clone was seen more than once but under ten times. The chain employs TRBV12-3 or TRBV12-4 and TRBJ2-3; D remains unclear. CDR3 length equals 11 residues. The ends were cut back, 2 bases at V and 7 bases at J, with 4 bases in the middle. In nucleotides, the CDR3 is TGTGCCAGCAGTTTAACAAATACGCAGTATTTT. Amino acids: CASSLTNTQYF.

The J gene is TRBJ2-2, the V gene TRBV2, with TRBD1 as a possible D gene (5 bases). This CDR3 has 12 residues. Per germline, CDR1 SNHLY and CDR2 FYNNEI. Trimming removed 7 bases at V and 5 bases at J, with 8 bases between. The CDR3 DNA is TGTGCCAGCATGCAGGGAACCGGGGAGCTGTTTTTT. Translation gives CASMQGTGELFF.

The chain is built from TRBV11-2 and TRBJ2-7; possibly TRBD2 for D (5 bases). Germline V gene sequence: CDR1 SGHAT, CDR2 FQNNGV. The CDR3 is 14 residues long. The V gene lost 4 bases and the J gene lost 2 bases, with 12 bases spanning the gap. CDR3 bases: TGTGCCAGCAGCTCCCTAGCTTTAACCTACGAGCAGTACTTC. Protein product: CASSSLALTYEQYF. Full variable domain (outside the CDR3, taken from reference TRBV11-2 and TRBJ2-7): EAGVAQSPRYKIIEKRQSVAFWCNPISGHATLYWYQQILGQGPKLLIQFQNNGVVDDSQLPKDRFSAERLKGVDSTLKIQPAKLEDSAVYLCASSSLALTYEQYFGPGTRLTVT.

As regards this clone: Relative to the germline gene, one junction end is altered; a read error may explain this. The chain uses TRBV6-1 and TRBJ2-2; 9 nucleotides line up with TRBD2. The V gene's germline CDR1 is MNHNS and CDR2 SASEGT. The CDR3 is made up of 17 amino acids. The CDR3, as DNA: TGTGCCAGCAGCGAAGGTTGGGTAGCGGGGGACACCGGGGAGCTGTTTTTT. Its protein is CASSEGWVAGDTGELFF.

This chain connects TRBV6-5 to TRBJ1-1; D is unclear. The CDR3 has 14 amino acids. Trimming removed 7 bases from V and 2 bases from J, with 14 bases in between. Germline V gene data show CDR1 as MNHEY and CDR2 as SVGAGI. CDR3 residues: CASKTTAGNTEAFF. In nucleotides, the CDR3 is TGTGCCAGCAAAACGACGGCAGGTAACACTGAAGCTTTCTTT.

The rearrangement joins TRBV29-1 to TRBJ2-7, with D perhaps matching TRBD1 (6 bases). CDR1 is SQVTM and CDR2 is ANQGSEA in the germline V gene. CDR3 length: 12 residues. V gave up 4 bases and J gave up 7 bases, with 14 bases separating them. CDR3: CSVGQGRVEQYF. CDR3 nucleotide sequence: TGCAGCGTTGGGCAGGGGAGAGTGGAGCAGTACTTC.

The J gene is TRBJ1-2, the V gene TRBV19; 7 bases fit TRBD1. The germline gives CDR1 LNHDA, CDR2 SQIVND (reference sequence). CDR3 size: 16 residues. The V segment lost 5 bases and the J segment 4 bases; nucleotides outside the gene matches: 13. CDR3 protein: CASSPLNLGQRYGYTF. CDR3 bases: TGTGCCAGTAGTCCCTTAAACTTGGGACAGCGCTATGGCTACACCTTC.

This chain uses TRBV5-1 with TRBJ2-7; 7 positions agree with TRBD1. The V segment lost 4 bases and the J segment 2 bases; nucleotides outside the gene matches: 6. This CDR3 has 14 amino acids. Germline CDR1 SGHRS, CDR2 YFSETQ. The CDR3 loop reads CASSIGTVAYEQYF. DNA of the CDR3: TGCGCCAGCAGCATCGGGACAGTCGCCTACGAGCAGTACTTC.

The gene calls are TRBV7-2 and TRBJ2-5, with D possibly being TRBD1 (6 bases). V was trimmed by 7 bases and J by 5 bases, leaving 17 bases between them. The CDR3 extends over 14 amino acids. Germline V gives CDR1 SGHTA, CDR2 FQGNSA. Written as DNA, the CDR3 is TGTGCCAGCAAGCTGGGACATCACGGGGAGACCCAGTACTTC. Encoded protein: CASKLGHHGETQYF.

V gene TRBV29-1 combines with J gene TRBJ1-2, with 9 bases aligning to TRBD1. V lost 3 bases, J lost 7 bases, and 9 bases stayed unmatched. This CDR3 spans 14 amino acids. Germline CDR1 is SQVTM and CDR2 is ANQGSEA. CDR3 residues: CSVDSDRGYGGYTF. CDR3 bases: TGCAGCGTTGACTCCGACAGGGGGTATGGTGGCTACACCTTC.